Listed below are T cell receptor beta chains from one sample, sequenced in a study of T cells in Graves' hyperthyroidism and ophthalmopathy. TCRdb reprocessed the multiplex PCR reads with MiXCR, giving one entry per CDR3 protein. The sample lists about 620,000 distinct CDR3 sequences; about a sixth were seen once. The specimen was blood. The source is a woman in her 30s with Graves' hyperthyroidism. The CDR3 runs from the conserved cysteine through the conserved F or W. The D gene is left open where the match is weak. Rows may omit the clone size; those that give it use once, few, many or a size class.

>13|many|TRBV27|TRBJ2-7|TRBD1
TGTGCCAGCGGGACAGGGGTTTCCTACGAGCAGTACTTC
CASGTGVSYEQYF
>15|few|TRBV29-1|TRBJ1-6|-
TGCAGCGTTACAACGAACAGGGAGTATAATTCACCCCTCCACTTT
CSVTTNREYNSPLHF
>15|few|TRBV6-1|TRBJ2-7|-
TGTGCCAGCAGTTATGGGACTCCCTTATCCTACGAGCAGTACTTC
CASSYGTPLSYEQYF
>16|many|TRBV6-2/TRBV6-3|TRBJ2-7|-
TGTGCCAGCAGTTCACGAGGGCGGGGAACATCCTACGAGCAGTACTTC
CASSSRGRGTSYEQYF
>13|many|TRBV11-1|TRBJ1-2|-
TGTGCCAGCAGCTGGAGGAGAAACTATGGCTACACCTTC
CASSWRRNYGYTF
>15|few|TRBV5-1|TRBJ1-1|-
TGCGCCAGCAGCTCCGTTTCGGGGTTTGGGGCTGAAGCTTTCTTT
CASSSVSGFGAEAFF
>16|many|TRBV7-8|TRBJ2-3|-
TGTGCCAGCAGCGTCCCAACAGGGAAAAGCACAGATACGCAGTATTTT
CASSVPTGKSTDTQYF
>14|many|TRBV20-1|TRBJ2-1|TRBD2
TGCAGTGCCAGGACTAGCGGGAGGCCCAATGAGCAGTTCTTC
CSARTSGRPNEQFF
>14|many|TRBV28|TRBJ1-3|-
TGTGCCAGCAGGGGCACGATAGCTGGAAACACCATATATTTT
CASRGTIAGNTIYF
>15|many|TRBV7-2|TRBJ2-3|TRBD2
TGTGCCAGCAGCTCCGGGGAGGGCCGGGGAGATACGCAGTATTTT
CASSSGEGRGDTQYF
>15|many|TRBV11-2|TRBJ1-4|-
TGTGCCAGCAGCTTAGATGAGGACTTGGGTGAAAAACTGTTTTTT
CASSLDEDLGEKLFF
>17|-|TRBV19|TRBJ2-7|TRBD1
TGTGCCAGTAGTAGGAGACAGGGATTTCGTTCTTCCTACGAGCAGTACTTC
CASSRRQGFRSSYEQYF
>16|-|TRBV6-1|TRBJ2-4|-
TGTGCCAGGATAACAACAGACGCACTAGCCAAAAACATTCAGTACTTC
CARITTDALAKNIQYF
>16|many|TRBV20-1|TRBJ2-7|-
TGCAGTGCTAGAGATAGACAGCGGATATTAACCTACGAGCAGTACTTC
CSARDRQRILTYEQYF
>15|many|TRBV28|TRBJ2-7|TRBD2
TGTGCCAGCAGACTGACTAGCGGGGGGTACGGCGAGCAGTACTTC
CASRLTSGGYGEQYF
>14|few|TRBV30|TRBJ1-4|-
TGTGCCTGGAGTGGTTTAGCAACTAATGAAAAACTGTTTTTT
CAWSGLATNEKLFF
>15|few|TRBV13|TRBJ2-1|TRBD1
TGTGCCAGCAGCTTAGAGGTGGGACAGGGAAATGAGCAGTTCTTC
CASSLEVGQGNEQFF
>16|-|TRBV5-4|TRBJ2-2|-
TGTGCCAGCAGCTTGGTATACCAGGGGGGGACCGGGGAGCTGTTTTTT
CASSLVYQGGTGELFF
>14|many|TRBV3-1|TRBJ1-2|-
TGTGCCAGCAGCCCCCGGACAGCCAACTATGGCTACACCTTC
CASSPRTANYGYTF
>17|few|TRBV5-1|TRBJ2-1|-
TGCGCCAGCAGCTTGGCGCCAGGTAAATCCTCCTACAATGAGCAGTTCTTC
CASSLAPGKSSYNEQFF
>17|many|TRBV12-3/TRBV12-4|TRBJ1-1|-
TGTGCCAGCAGTTTAAGGGGGGGGGGGAGGGTGAACACTGAAGCTTTCTTT
CASSLRGGGRVNTEAFF
>17|-|TRBV5-4|TRBJ2-2|TRBD2
TGTGCCAGCAGCTCCTTGACTAGCGGAGGGTACACCGGGGAGCTGTTTTTT
CASSSLTSGGYTGELFF
>16|-|TRBV20-1|TRBJ2-1|TRBD2
TGCAGTGCTAACCTAGCGGGAGGGAACTCCTACAATGAGCAGTTCTTC
CSANLAGGNSYNEQFF
>14|many|TRBV7-3|TRBJ2-3|TRBD2
TGTGCCAGCCAAATCACTAGCGGCACAGATACGCAGTATTTT
CASQITSGTDTQYF
>15|many|TRBV6-1|TRBJ2-7|TRBD2
TGTGCCAGCACAGGGTTGTTAGGGAGGGACTACGAGCAGTACTTC
CASTGLLGRDYEQYF
>12|many|TRBV7-8|TRBJ1-1|-
TGTGCCAGCAGGAGGGTGAACACTGAAGCTTTCTTT
CASRRVNTEAFF
>13|many|TRBV30|TRBJ1-1|-
TGTGCCTGGAGTTATTCTCTGAACACTGAAGCTTTCTTT
CAWSYSLNTEAFF
>15|-|TRBV9|TRBJ2-2|TRBD2
TGTGCCAGCAGCGAGACTAGCGGGATTATCGGGGAGCTGTTTTTT
CASSETSGIIGELFF
>16|many|TRBV28|TRBJ1-5|-
TGTGCCAGCAGTTTCCCTGAGCTCAATGGCAATCAGCCCCAGCATTTT
CASSFPELNGNQPQHF
>18|many|TRBV20-1|TRBJ2-7|TRBD2
TGCAGTGTCCAACCTCCCCTAGTAGCGGGAAAGAGCTCCTACGAGCAGTACTTC
CSVQPPLVAGKSSYEQYF
>14|many|TRBV30|TRBJ2-1|TRBD2
TGTGCCTGGTGGGACGGCGGGAGTTTGGGTGAGCAGTTCTTC
CAWWDGGSLGEQFF
>13|few|TRBV2|TRBJ1-2|-
TGTGCCAGCATCCGGGAGATTAGCTATGGCTACACCTTC
CASIREISYGYTF
>16|many|TRBV7-3|TRBJ2-1|TRBD2
TGTGCCAGCAGCTTAGGACTAGCGGGAGTACAAAATGAGCAGTTCTTC
CASSLGLAGVQNEQFF
>19|-|TRBV5-1|TRBJ1-2|TRBD1
TGCGCCAGCAGCATAGGGACAGGTCTCGCTCAACTGATTAACTATGGCTACACCTTC
CASSIGTGLAQLINYGYTF
>12|many|TRBV30|TRBJ1-1|-
TGTGCCTGGAGTGTAATGAACACTGAAGCTTTCTTT
CAWSVMNTEAFF